The rows below give T cell receptor beta chains drawn from one sample of a study of blood T cell repertoires in COVID-19. Measured with immunoSEQ multiplex PCR; TCRdb has only the in-frame clones, and not every one. The top ten clones hold approximately 1.2% of a sample with about 380,000 clones, around 89% of them seen once. Sequenced material: PBMCs or T cells enriched from blood (not recorded which). These receptors were collected from a woman in her late teens or twenties who had recovered from COVID-19. CDR3s leave out the opening cysteine and the closing phenylalanine or tryptophan.

j_call	v_call	cdr3_aa
TRBJ2-3	TRBV18	ASSPPGLPFPTSTDTQY
TRBJ2-1	TRBV7-8	ASSSRTIPGLAGNEQF
TRBJ1-1	TRBV9	ASSVTGGGTEAF
TRBJ2-1	TRBV4-1	ASSQDWQRGDYNEQF
TRBJ2-2	TRBV7-3	ASSRGQGETGELF
TRBJ2-5	TRBV12-5	ASCNQGYQETQY
TRBJ2-7	TRBV7-9	ASSDRDSPYEQY
TRBJ2-3	TRBV13	ASSSRHATDTQY
TRBJ2-7	TRBV18	ASSPQDRVASYEQY
TRBJ2-7	TRBV2	ASRGQKAYEQY
TRBJ2-5	TRBV3-1/TRBV3-2	ASSPLLSSTPGTQY
TRBJ1-1	TRBV6-2/TRBV6-3	ASSPQGDTEAF
TRBJ1-2	TRBV7-2	ASSRRTGNAYGYT
TRBJ2-3	TRBV5-1	ASSSRDLATDTQY
TRBJ2-7	TRBV3-1/TRBV3-2	ASSQETLAGWDEQY
TRBJ1-1	TRBV5-4	ATRSGTGNTEAF
TRBJ1-2	TRBV3-1/TRBV3-2	ASSQDIRQGEYGYT
TRBJ2-2	TRBV7-6	ASSLHVNTGELF
TRBJ2-1	TRBV6-5	ASSFLAAYNEQF
TRBJ1-2	TRBV12-2	ASRFLFPYIGYT
TRBJ1-1	TRBV6-5	ASRHGTGEGEAF
TRBJ1-1	TRBV29-1	SVDEAGEAF
TRBJ2-2	TRBV5-1	ASGGQEFLAGDTGELF
TRBJ1-5	TRBV6-5	ASSPTGDGQPQH
TRBJ1-1	TRBV3-1/TRBV3-2	ASSQRTGVIGAF
TRBJ1-6	TRBV6-5	ATGQTNSPLH
TRBJ2-3	TRBV19	ASTDRRLTDTQY
TRBJ1-1	TRBV29-1	SVEGREGTEAF
TRBJ2-6	TRBV6-4	ASSDSGTNSGANVLT